This T cell receptor beta chain derives from a study of blood T cell repertoires in COVID-19. On the study more broadly: Acute and convalescent COVID-19 samples came from the United States, Italy and Spain. Sources were T cells, B-cell-depleted T cells, or PBMCs; the material itself was cDNA or gDNA.

Original handling: Researchers report that nucleated cell counts were estimated from reference gene primer amplification. Produced via immunoSEQ multiplex PCR; TCRdb's table is partial and in-frame only. Clone size and V and J calls were adopted from that table, with D and trimming inferred from the DNA. The table includes about 80,000 clones, 65% to 85% detected once. Trimming removed 5 bases at V and 7 bases at J, with 24 bases between. The length of the CDR3 is 16 residues. Sequencing was performed on peripheral blood. This clonotype was sampled from a man in his 70s with active or convalescent COVID-19. The chain joins TRBV5-3 to TRBJ1-2; tentatively, D is TRBD1 (5 bases). TRBV5-3 is annotated as an ORF whose role is uncertain. CDR3 in amino acids: CARRVVGADPLGGYTF. Written as DNA, the CDR3 is TGTGCCAGAAGAGTAGTTGGGGCAGATCCTTTGGGTGGCTACACCTTC.